The sequence of this TCR beta chain was determined in a study of control samples from healthy donors and cancer patients. Here immunoSEQ multiplex PCR was the method, and the copy in TCRdb shows in-frame clones only, minus some. This table holds about 92,000 clones, roughly four fifths found once. Germline V gene sequence: CDR1 DFQATT, CDR2 SNEGSKA (reference sequence). CDR3 size: 11 residues. V shed 5 bases and J 4 bases; nucleotides not matched to a gene: 2. This clone was seen just once. The TCR was taken from an older woman in good health. V is TRBV20-1 and J is TRBJ2-7, with TRBD1 matching 7 bases. Material: blood. CDR3 amino acids: CSAVDRYEQYF. The CDR3 nucleotides are TGCAGTGCTGTGGACAGGTACGAGCAGTACTTC.